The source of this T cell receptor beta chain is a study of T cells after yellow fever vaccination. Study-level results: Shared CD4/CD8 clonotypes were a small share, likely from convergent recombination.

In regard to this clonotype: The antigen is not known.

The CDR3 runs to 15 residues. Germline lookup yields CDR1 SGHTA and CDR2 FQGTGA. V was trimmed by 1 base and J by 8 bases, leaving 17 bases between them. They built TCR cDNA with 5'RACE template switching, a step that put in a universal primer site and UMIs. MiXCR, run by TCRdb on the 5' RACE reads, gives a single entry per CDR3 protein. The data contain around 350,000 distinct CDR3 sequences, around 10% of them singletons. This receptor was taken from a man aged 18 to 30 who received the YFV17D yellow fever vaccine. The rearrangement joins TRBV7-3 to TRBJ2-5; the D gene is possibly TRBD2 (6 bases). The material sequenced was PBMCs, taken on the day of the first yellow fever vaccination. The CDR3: CASSLIGGERYTQYF. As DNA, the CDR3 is TGTGCCAGCAGCTTAATAGGAGGGGAGAGATATACCCAGTACTTC.